The 30 T cell receptor beta chains below were found in one sample sequenced in a study of T cell clonotyping in hematopoietic cell transplantation. The repertoire was sequenced with immunoSEQ multiplex PCR; TCRdb's copy has only in-frame clones and lacks some. The sample lists approximately 44,000 clones; 95% were seen once. The sequenced material came from peripheral blood mononuclear cells. The receptors were sampled from a man aged 25-45 years in good health. Some clones in this sample may be carry-over from other donors' samples.

The rearrangement joins TRBV27 to TRBJ2-7, with D perhaps matching TRBD1 (6 bases). This CDR3 is built from 16 residues. V lost 3 bases and J 9 bases, leaving 24 bases between the germline ends. The germline V gene has CDR1 MNHEY and CDR2 SMNVEV (reference sequence). The DNA for the CDR3 is TGTGCCAGCAGTTTTTCTTTGGGGGCTGCGGTCGGTCGGCAGTACTTC. Amino acid sequence: CASSFSLGAAVGRQYF.

The chain carries TRBV7-9 and TRBJ1-1; tentative D call: TRBD1 (6 bases). Germline CDR1 and CDR2: SEHNR and FQNEAQ (reference sequence). CDR3 length equals 14 residues. Trimming took 5 bases from V and 3 from J, leaving 13 bases between them. The CDR3 protein is CASSPQGSYTEAFF. CDR3 in DNA: TGTGCCAGCAGCCCACAGGGATCTTACACTGAAGCTTTCTTT. Drawing the rest from reference TRBV7-9 and TRBJ1-1, the complete variable domain is DTGVSQNPRHKITKRGQNVTFRCDPISEHNRLYWYRQTLGQGPEFLTYFQNEAQLEKSRLLSDRFSAERPKGSFSTLEIQRTEQGDSAMYLCASSPQGSYTEAFFGQGTRLTVV.

This chain connects TRBV25-1 to TRBJ1-1; tentatively, D is TRBD1 (5 bases). Trimming removed 1 base at V and 7 bases at J, with 10 bases between. Germline CDR1 and CDR2: MGHDK and SYGVNS. This CDR3 comprises 13 residues. The CDR3 loop is CASSESRGNEAFF. CDR3 DNA sequence: TGTGCCAGCAGTGAATCTCGGGGGAATGAAGCTTTCTTT.

This chain links TRBV27 with TRBJ2-5, with 7 bases matching TRBD2. Germline V gene sequence: CDR1 MNHEY, CDR2 SMNVEV (reference sequence). V shed 5 bases and J 3 bases; nucleotides not matched to a gene: 3. The length of the CDR3 is 13 residues. The CDR3 reads CASSRAGEETQYF. The DNA for the CDR3 is TGTGCCAGCAGTAGGGCGGGAGAAGAGACCCAGTACTTC.

J is TRBJ1-3 and V is TRBV2; D may be TRBD1 (5 bases). Germline CDR1 SNHLY, CDR2 FYNNEI. Trimming removed 3 bases at V and 1 base at J, with 13 bases between. The CDR3 has 16 amino acids. The CDR3: CASSEGVRRSGNTIYF. CDR3 DNA: TGTGCCAGCAGTGAGGGGGTTCGAAGATCTGGAAACACCATATATTTT.

The rearrangement uses TRBV6-5 and TRBJ2-7, with 11 nucleotides matching TRBD1. The CDR3 covers 14 residues. Per germline, CDR1 MNHEY and CDR2 SVGAGI. The V gene end was trimmed by 6 bases and the J gene end by 5 bases; junction bases not matched to a gene: 6. The CDR3 nucleotides read TGTGCCAGCAGGCACCGGGACAGGGGGAACGAGCAGTACTTC. This gives the protein CASRHRDRGNEQYF.

V gene TRBV5-3 combines with J gene TRBJ1-5; 7 bases are a match to TRBD1. TRBV5-3 is assigned to the ORF class and has an uncertain function. The V segment lost 0 bases and the J segment 3 bases; nucleotides outside the gene matches: 9. There are 17 residues in the CDR3. The CDR3 DNA reads as TGTGCCAGAAGCTTGGGGGGACAGACAGAATACAATCAGCCCCAGCATTTT. Protein: CARSLGGQTEYNQPQHF.

This chain joins TRBV19 and TRBJ1-4, with TRBD1 as a possible D gene (5 bases). The CDR3 contains 16 residues. Germline lookup yields CDR1 LNHDA and CDR2 SQIVND (reference sequence). Trimming took 3 bases from V and 0 from J, leaving 11 bases between them. This chain's CDR3 is CASSIRREATNEKLFF. In DNA, the CDR3 is TGTGCCAGTAGTATCCGCAGGGAGGCAACTAATGAAAAACTGTTTTTT. Full variable domain (outside the CDR3, taken from reference TRBV19 and TRBJ1-4): DGGITQSPKYLFRKEGQNVTLSCEQNLNHDAMYWYRQDPGQGLRLIYYSQIVNDFQKGDIAEGYSVSREKKESFPLTVTSAQKNPTAFYLCASSIRREATNEKLFFGSGTQLSVL.

This chain joins TRBV6-1 and TRBJ1-2; TRBD1 might be the D (5 bases). The CDR3 extends over 14 amino acids. The germline CDR1 and CDR2 sequences are MNHNS and SASEGT. V lost 2 bases and J lost 5, with 12 bases in between. For the CDR3, the DNA is TGTGCCAGCAGTGAAATGGGGCTGCCATATGGCTACACCTTC. Protein sequence: CASSEMGLPYGYTF.

The gene calls are TRBV2 and TRBJ2-7, with D possibly being TRBD1 or TRBD2 (5 bases each). This CDR3 comprises 15 residues. V lost 4 bases and J 2 bases, leaving 15 bases between the germline ends. Germline CDR1 reads SNHLY; CDR2 reads FYNNEI. The CDR3 nucleotides are TGTGCCAGCAGTGCGGACGAGGGGAGCCCCTACGAGCAGTACTTC. This sequence encodes CASSADEGSPYEQYF.

This clone was counted a single time. The chain employs TRBV6-6 and TRBJ2-7, with 10 bases lining up with TRBD1. The V gene end was trimmed by 2 bases and the J gene end by 7 bases; junction bases not matched to a gene: 5. The CDR3 length is 14 residues. Per germline, CDR1 MNHNY and CDR2 SVGAGI (reference sequence). As DNA, the CDR3 is TGTGCCAGCAGTTACGGACAGGGGGTGGGAGAGCAGTACTTC. Its protein product is CASSYGQGVGEQYF.

This chain connects TRBV6-5 to TRBJ2-7; TRBD2 agrees at 10 bases. The CDR3 length is 12 residues. Germline lookup yields CDR1 MNHEY and CDR2 SVGAGI. J gave up 12 bases and V 6 bases, and 8 bases lay outside the gene matches. For the CDR3, the DNA is TGTGCCAGCAGGGCCAGCGGGGGGGCCCGGTACTTC. Residues: CASRASGGARYF.

This clone was recorded only once. V and J are TRBV6-6 and TRBJ1-1; D possibly corresponds to TRBD1 (5 bases). The CDR3 has 15 amino acids. Trimming left V 5 bases short and J 2 bases short, with 15 bases between. The germline V gene encodes CDR1 MNHNY and CDR2 SVGAGI (reference sequence). The CDR3 nucleotides are TGTGCCAGCAGTGACAATCGACAGACTAACACTGAAGCTTTCTTT. Its protein product is CASSDNRQTNTEAFF.

CDR3 in DNA: TGCGCCAGCAGCCTGCATGGGGGTTCACCCCTCCACTTT. Protein sequence: CASSLHGGSPLHF. The chain carries TRBV5-1 and TRBJ1-6, with a tentative D call TRBD1 (5 bases). The CDR3 spans 13 residues. V lost 4 bases to trimming and J lost 9 bases, with 11 bases between them. CDR1 and CDR2 from the germline V gene are SGHRS and YFSETQ. Using reference TRBV5-1 and TRBJ1-6 for the parts outside the CDR3, the full variable domain is KAGVTQTPRYLIKTRGQQVTLSCSPISGHRSVSWYQQTPGQGLQFLFEYFSETQRNKGNFPGRFSGRQFSNSRSEMNVSTLELGDSALYLCASSLHGGSPLHFGNGTRLTVT.

The V gene is TRBV30, the J gene TRBJ2-2, with D perhaps being TRBD1 or TRBD2 (6 bases each). CDR3 length: 14 residues. Trimming removed 4 bases at V and 13 bases at J, with 22 bases between. Germline CDR1 is GTSNPN and CDR2 is SVGIG (reference sequence). The CDR3 sequence: CAWTIQGLLSGLFF. Here the CDR3 DNA reads TGTGCCTGGACGATACAGGGACTCCTAAGTGGGCTGTTTTTT.

The rearrangement links TRBV5-6 to TRBJ1-1; no firm D call. Trimming pared 0 bases from V and 10 bases from J, leaving 10 bases between. The germline V gene encodes CDR1 SGHDT and CDR2 YYEEEE. CDR3 length equals 12 residues. The CDR3: CASSLGLHAAFF. The DNA for the CDR3 is TGTGCCAGCAGCTTGGGACTTCATGCAGCTTTCTTT.

This clone was found a few times. The gene calls are TRBV5-1 and TRBJ1-4, with D uncertain. From germline, CDR1 is SGHRS and CDR2 YFSETQ. CDR3 size: 14 residues. V lost 1 base and J 5 bases, leaving 9 bases between the germline ends. The CDR3 nucleotides are TGCGCCAGCAGCTTGACCGGATGGAATGAAAAACTGTTTTTT. Its protein product is CASSLTGWNEKLFF.

This chain uses TRBV7-2 with TRBJ1-5, with no clear D. The length of the CDR3 is 13 residues. V was pared by 1 base and J by 8 bases, with 9 bases between. Germline lookup yields CDR1 SGHTA and CDR2 FQGNSA. The chain's CDR3 is CASSLGRVEPQHF. Here the CDR3 DNA reads TGTGCCAGCAGCTTAGGTCGTGTGGAGCCCCAGCATTTT.

The chain couples TRBV13 to TRBJ2-7; unclear D gene. The CDR3 sequence is 12 residues long. V lost 6 bases and J lost 6, with 12 bases in between. In germline, CDR1 is PRHDT, CDR2 FYEKMQ (reference sequence). The DNA of the CDR3 is TGTGCCAGCAGTCACAGTCCGCGCGAGCAGTACTTC. Its protein is CASSHSPREQYF.

The chain links TRBV6-4 to TRBJ1-5, with D possibly TRBD1 on 5 matching bases. Trimming stripped 0 bases from V and 1 base from J, with 13 bases between. CDR3 length equals 17 residues. Germline lookup yields CDR1 MRHNA and CDR2 SNTAGT. The CDR3, as DNA: TGTGCCAGCAGTGACTCCCAGGAGGGGTTCAGCAATCAGCCCCAGCATTTT. This encodes CASSDSQEGFSNQPQHF.

The chain has TRBV5-4 and TRBJ2-1, with 14 bases that match TRBD2. CDR3 size: 17 residues. J was trimmed by 4 bases and V by 4 bases; bases with no gene match: 7. CDR1 and CDR2 (germline): SGHNT, YYREEE (reference sequence). CDR3 protein: CASSPGTSGSLYNEQFF. CDR3 DNA sequence: TGTGCCAGCAGCCCAGGGACTAGCGGGAGTTTATACAATGAGCAGTTCTTC. The full variable domain, with the rest looked up from reference TRBV5-4 and TRBJ2-1, is ETGVTQSPTHLIKTRGQQVTLRCSSQSGHNTVSWYQQALGQGPQFIFQYYREEENGRGNFPPRFSGLQFPNYSSELNVNALELDDSALYLCASSPGTSGSLYNEQFFGPGTRLTVL.

The chain recombines TRBV19 with TRBJ2-4, with TRBD1 identical over 7 bases. V gave up 5 bases and J gave up 9 bases; unmatched junction bases: 7. Germline assignment: CDR1 LNHDA and CDR2 SQIVND (reference sequence). This CDR3 is built from 13 residues. This CDR3 reads CASSSTGDAIQYF. DNA of the CDR3: TGTGCCAGTAGTTCCACAGGGGATGCCATTCAGTACTTC.

The chain links TRBV5-1 to TRBJ2-5, with a tentative D call TRBD1 (5 bases). V was clipped by 0 bases and J by 5 bases, with 20 bases between them. CDR1 and CDR2 from the germline V gene are SGHRS and YFSETQ. This CDR3 comprises 17 residues. CDR3 residues: CASSLEFIGRGDETQYF. The CDR3, as DNA: TGCGCCAGCAGCTTGGAGTTCATTGGTAGGGGCGATGAGACCCAGTACTTC.

The V and J genes are TRBV7-9 and TRBJ1-1; D may be TRBD1 (5 bases). The length of the CDR3 is 15 residues. The V gene's germline CDR1 is SEHNR and CDR2 FQNEAQ (reference sequence). Deletions cut 5 bases from V and 10 bases from J, with 23 bases between. This CDR3 reads CASSPPNLRQGPAFF. As DNA, the CDR3 is TGTGCCAGCAGCCCCCCCAATCTTCGGCAGGGACCAGCTTTCTTT.

This rearrangement joins TRBV9 to TRBJ1-2; the D gene is possibly TRBD1 (5 bases). Germline lookup yields CDR1 SGDLS and CDR2 YYNGEE. V was trimmed by 3 bases and J by 9 bases, leaving 9 bases between them. The CDR3 has 11 amino acids. CDR3 sequence (DNA): TGTGCCAGCAGCGGATCAGGGAGCTACACCTTC. Translating gives CASSGSGSYTF.

V gene TRBV7-9 combines with J gene TRBJ2-5; D gene unclear. V was pared by 1 base and J by 0 bases, with 9 bases between. In germline, CDR1 is SEHNR, CDR2 FQNEAQ (reference sequence). The CDR3 totals 15 residues. The CDR3 protein is CASSLGVQNQETQYF. CDR3 coding DNA: TGTGCCAGCAGCTTAGGGGTGCAGAACCAAGAGACCCAGTACTTC.

The V and J genes are TRBV30 and TRBJ1-1; D not certain. The V end lost 1 base, the J end lost 2 bases, and 5 bases lay between the germline ends. The CDR3 totals 12 residues. Germline V CDR1 and CDR2: GTSNPN, SVGIG (reference sequence). The CDR3 region has the DNA TGTGCCTGGAGTGACAGAAACACTGAAGCTTTCTTT. The encoded protein is CAWSDRNTEAFF.

This clone was recorded only once. The V gene is TRBV10-3, the J gene TRBJ2-2; tentative D call: TRBD2 (6 bases). The CDR3 covers 14 residues. CDR1 ENHRY and CDR2 SYGVKD come from the germline V gene. Trimming pared 7 bases from V and 5 bases from J, leaving 14 bases between. The CDR3 bases are TGTGCCATCAAGGAGTGGGAGGATACCGGGGAGCTGTTTTTT. It encodes CAIKEWEDTGELFF.

This clone was detected once. The V call is TRBV15, the J call TRBJ2-2; 10 bases line up with TRBD1. Germline V gene lookup returns CDR1 LNHNV and CDR2 YYDKDF (reference sequence). The length of the CDR3 is 20 residues. With V trimmed by 3 bases and J by 5 bases, 18 bases remained unmatched. CDR3 bases: TGTGCCACCAGCAGGGAGAGAGGGACAGGGGCCTCTAGGGGGACCGGGGAGCTGTTTTTT. This translates into CATSRERGTGASRGTGELFF.

This clone is a singleton in its sample. This chain connects TRBV6-5 to TRBJ2-1; no reliable D call. The CDR3 totals 14 residues. Trimming stripped 0 bases from V and 5 bases from J, with 8 bases between. Germline V gene data show CDR1 as MNHEY and CDR2 as SVGAGI. For the CDR3, the DNA is TGTGCCAGCAGTTACTCGATCTTGGACAATGAGCAGTTCTTC. Its translation: CASSYSILDNEQFF.